The source of this T cell receptor (beta chain) is a study of blood T cell repertoires in COVID-19. The method was immunoSEQ multiplex PCR; TCRdb's version includes in-frame clones alone and lacks a portion of them. The sample has roughly 120,000 clones, approximately 79% seen once. There are 15 residues in the CDR3. CDR1 and CDR2 (germline): LGHDT, YNNKEL (reference sequence). Trimming left V 7 bases short and J 7 bases short, with 17 bases between. This TCR was sampled from a man aged 45 to 65 with acute or convalescent COVID-19. The sample was peripheral blood. The chain joins TRBV3-1 (or the pseudogene TRBV3-2) to TRBJ1-6; TRBD1 might be the D (5 bases). The CDR3 loop is CASKDSDPLNSPLHF. For the CDR3, the DNA is TGTGCCAGCAAAGACAGCGATCCTCTCAATTCACCCCTCCACTTT.